This passage covers 24 T cell receptor beta chains from one sample sequenced in a study of early stage breast cancer tumors. Profiled with immunoSEQ multiplex PCR; TCRdb holds only in-frame clones, not every one. The sample lists more than 65,000 clones; less than 90% were seen once. Input material: blood. These receptors were collected from a person in their 40s with breast cancer.

The chain joins TRBV12-5 to TRBJ1-5, with D hard to call. Germline V lookup: CDR1 LGHNT, CDR2 FRNRAP. Trimming left V 2 bases short and J 7 bases short, with 12 bases between. This CDR3 region has 14 residues. CDR3 sequence reads: CASGLSAGEQPQHF. For the CDR3, the DNA is TGTGCTAGTGGTTTGTCGGCAGGCGAACAGCCCCAGCATTTT.

This sequence joins TRBV5-5 and TRBJ2-2; 11 bases are a match to TRBD2. Germline loops: CDR1 SGHKS, CDR2 YYEKEE (reference sequence). This CDR3 has 18 amino acids. Trimming took 5 bases from V and 4 from J; bases not matched to a gene: 13. CDR3 region: CASRPGLLAGVGTGELFF. Here the CDR3 DNA reads TGTGCCAGCAGACCGGGTTTACTAGCGGGAGTTGGCACCGGGGAGCTGTTTTTT.

The chain employs TRBV6-1 and TRBJ1-5; D is possibly TRBD1 (5 bases). The V end was cut by 5 bases, the J end by 1 base, with 9 bases between. Germline lookup yields CDR1 MNHNS and CDR2 SASEGT. The length of the CDR3 is 14 residues. This CDR3 reads CASSRTQSNQPQHF. The CDR3, as DNA: TGTGCCAGCAGTCGGACACAAAGCAATCAGCCCCAGCATTTT.

The rearrangement joins TRBV11-2 to TRBJ1-1; TRBD1 is a possible D gene (5 bases). The CDR3 runs to 14 residues. Germline V gene sequence: CDR1 SGHAT, CDR2 FQNNGV. The germline V and J ends were trimmed by 1 base and 3 bases, with 9 bases remaining between them. The CDR3 reads CASSLVRGDTEAFF. Here the CDR3 DNA reads TGTGCCAGCAGCTTAGTGAGAGGGGACACTGAAGCTTTCTTT.

The gene calls are TRBV18 and TRBJ1-5; D remains unclear. The length of the CDR3 is 12 residues. Germline V gene data show CDR1 as KGHSH and CDR2 as LQKENI. The germline V and J ends were trimmed by 2 bases and 7 bases, with 6 bases remaining between them. In nucleotides, the CDR3 is TGTGCCAGCTCACCAGGTCCCCAGCCCCAGCATTTT. It specifies CASSPGPQPQHF.

The V and J genes are TRBV1 and TRBJ2-2; TRBD2 is the table's D call and was not checked against the DNA. TRBV1 has pseudogene status. The CDR3 has 17 residues. CDR3 loop: CTSSQDQAHRGTGELFF. CDR3 DNA sequence: TGCACCAGCAGCCAAGATCAGGCCCACCGGGGCACCGGGGAGCTGTTTTTT.

This clone appeared once. The chain couples TRBV19 to TRBJ1-2; 7 nucleotides line up with TRBD1. Germline values: CDR1 LNHDA, CDR2 SQIVND (reference sequence). Trimming took 2 bases from V and 2 from J; bases not matched to a gene: 5. The CDR3 consists of 15 residues. This CDR3 is CASSITGVTNYGYTF. Written as DNA, the CDR3 is TGTGCCAGTAGTATAACAGGGGTTACAAACTATGGCTACACCTTC.

For the CDR3, the DNA is TGTGCCAGCAGCCTAGGGGGGGGTGGCCACTCTGGGGCCAACGTCCTGACTTTC. Its protein product is CASSLGGGGHSGANVLTF. The rearrangement uses TRBV7-3 and TRBJ2-6; D perhaps matches TRBD2 (7 bases). Germline CDR1 and CDR2: SGHTA and FQGTGA. The CDR3 length is 18 residues. The V end was cut by 5 bases, the J end by 0 bases, with 17 bases between.

The chain is built from TRBV5-1 and TRBJ2-2; tentatively, D is TRBD1 (6 bases). Per germline, CDR1 SGHRS and CDR2 YFSETQ. Trimming shortened V by 2 bases and J by 4 bases, and 12 bases separated the two germline ends. This CDR3 spans 15 amino acids. The CDR3 region is CASSFRGAGTGELFF. DNA for the CDR3: TGCGCCAGCAGCTTCAGGGGCGCGGGCACCGGGGAGCTGTTTTTT.

V is TRBV5-1 and J is TRBJ1-4, with 7 bases matching TRBD1. Unmatched junction bases numbered 6, after V lost 4 bases and J lost 3 bases. This CDR3 has 15 residues. Per germline, CDR1 SGHRS and CDR2 YFSETQ. The CDR3: CASSPGTAANEKLFF. CDR3 sequence (DNA): TGCGCCAGCAGCCCCGGGACAGCGGCTAATGAAAAACTGTTTTTT.

The chain has TRBV6-5 and TRBJ1-5; D is unclear. V was shortened by 6 bases and J by 6 bases, with 9 bases between the two germline ends. The germline V gene has CDR1 MNHEY and CDR2 SVGAGI. The CDR3 consists of 12 residues. In DNA, the CDR3 is TGTGCCAGCAGGACCATGGGTCAGCCCCAGCATTTT. Encoded protein: CASRTMGQPQHF.

This sequence joins TRBV29-1 and TRBJ1-1; D perhaps matches TRBD1 (6 bases). Germline V lookup: CDR1 SQVTM, CDR2 ANQGSEA. V was clipped by 6 bases and J by 4 bases, with 18 bases between them. CDR3 size: 14 residues. The CDR3 DNA reads TGCAGCGTCAGCTTGGCGGGGGCCAGCACTGAAGCTTTCTTT. It translates to CSVSLAGASTEAFF. Full variable domain (remainder filled in from reference TRBV29-1 and TRBJ1-1): SAVISQKPSRDICQRGTSLTIQCQVDSQVTMMFWYRQQPGQSLTLIATANQGSEATYESGFVIDKFPISRPNLTFSTLTVSNMSPEDSSIYLCSVSLAGASTEAFFGQGTRLTVV.

This clone occurred a few times. The V call is TRBV27, the J call TRBJ1-3; the D is unclear. The CDR3 length is 16 residues. The germline V gene has CDR1 MNHEY and CDR2 SMNVEV (reference sequence). V was shortened by 6 bases and J by 0 bases, with 15 bases between the two germline ends. In nucleotides, the CDR3 is TGTGCCAGCAGCTACGTCCCACCGGGCTCTGGAAACACCATATATTTT. Amino acids: CASSYVPPGSGNTIYF.

V is TRBV30 and J is TRBJ1-3; D unclear. From germline, CDR1 is GTSNPN and CDR2 SVGIG (reference sequence). Deletions cut 3 bases from V and 0 bases from J, with 9 bases between. CDR3 length equals 14 residues. The CDR3 here is CAWSPGVSGNTIYF. The CDR3 bases are TGTGCCTGGAGCCCCGGGGTCTCTGGAAACACCATATATTTT.

The chain employs TRBV5-8 and TRBJ2-7; 9 bases are shared with TRBD2. The J segment lost 3 bases and the V segment lost 0 bases, leaving 7 bases of the junction unmatched. This CDR3 is 16 amino acids long. Germline V gene data show CDR1 as SGHTS and CDR2 as YDEGEE. CDR3 amino acids: CASSLGPGTSIYEQYF. The CDR3 DNA reads as TGTGCCAGCAGCTTGGGTCCGGGGACTAGCATCTACGAGCAGTACTTC.

The V call is TRBV4-1, the J call TRBJ2-7; D remains ambiguous. This CDR3 comprises 11 residues. Per the germline V gene, CDR1 is MGHRA and CDR2 is YSYEKL. With 1 base removed from V and 8 bases from J, the gap between germline ends came to 6 bases. CDR3 sequence reads: CASSQGRQQYF. The DNA of the CDR3 is TGCGCCAGCAGCCAAGGGCGCCAGCAGTACTTC.

The V and J genes are TRBV5-4 and TRBJ2-2; D gene uncertain. The CDR3 is made up of 13 amino acids. Per the germline V gene, CDR1 is SGHNT and CDR2 is YYREEE (reference sequence). V gave up 4 bases and J gave up 4 bases, with 8 bases separating them. CDR3 sequence: CASSLDLTGELFF. Written as DNA, the CDR3 is TGTGCCAGCAGCCTGGATCTCACCGGGGAGCTGTTTTTT.

This clone was observed once. The chain has TRBV6-6 and TRBJ2-7; D remains unclear. V was trimmed by 2 bases and J by 6 bases, leaving 5 bases between them. The CDR3 totals 11 residues. In germline, CDR1 is MNHNY, CDR2 SVGAGI (reference sequence). In DNA form, the CDR3 reads TGTGCCAGCAGTTACCGGTCCGAGCAGTACTTC. This encodes CASSYRSEQYF.

V and J are TRBV6-1 and TRBJ1-2; a possible D gene is TRBD1 (5 bases). V was shortened by 7 bases and J by 4 bases, with 10 bases between the two germline ends. This CDR3 is built from 12 residues. Germline CDR1 is MNHNS and CDR2 is SASEGT. CDR3 sequence: CASMRGTYGYTF. The DNA for the CDR3 is TGTGCCAGCATGCGAGGGACCTATGGCTACACCTTC.

The chain uses TRBV23-1 and TRBJ1-5, with D possibly being TRBD1 (5 bases). TRBV23-1 carries the ORF label, with uncertain function. V lost 0 bases to trimming and J lost 3 bases, with 18 bases between them. The CDR3 length is 18 residues. The CDR3 DNA reads TGCGCCAGCAGTCAATCGACCCCCACGTTGGGGCTCAATCAGCCCCAGCATTTT. Protein product: CASSQSTPTLGLNQPQHF.

The chain has TRBV9 and TRBJ2-2; 7 bases fit TRBD1. The CDR3 is 15 residues long. V dropped 2 bases and J dropped 2; count of bases not matched to a gene: 3. The germline CDR1 and CDR2 sequences are SGDLS and YYNGEE. CDR3 residues: CASSVGTVNTGELFF. CDR3 nucleotide sequence: TGTGCCAGCAGCGTGGGGACAGTTAACACCGGGGAGCTGTTTTTT.

This chain uses TRBV2 with TRBJ2-1; tentative D call: TRBD1 (10 bases). The CDR3 length is 18 residues. Germline V gene data show CDR1 as SNHLY and CDR2 as FYNNEI. V was cut by 8 bases and J by 4 bases, with 27 bases left in between. The CDR3 nucleotides read TGTGCCAGCGGTGGGACAGGGGCGTCTAGCGGGATATACAATGAGCAGTTCTTC. Amino acid sequence: CASGGTGASSGIYNEQFF.

This clone occurred once. The chain combines TRBV7-9 with TRBJ2-1; 8 bases fit TRBD2. The CDR3 covers 16 residues. Unmatched junction bases numbered 4, after V lost 1 base and J lost 2 bases. The germline V gene has CDR1 SEHNR and CDR2 FQNEAQ (reference sequence). CDR3 sequence reads: CASSLGLSGTYNEQFF. CDR3 in DNA: TGTGCCAGCAGCTTAGGGCTTAGCGGGACCTACAATGAGCAGTTCTTC. Looking up the rest from reference TRBV7-9 and TRBJ2-1 gives the full variable domain: DTGVSQNPRHKITKRGQNVTFRCDPISEHNRLYWYRQTLGQGPEFLTYFQNEAQLEKSRLLSDRFSAERPKGSFSTLEIQRTEQGDSAMYLCASSLGLSGTYNEQFFGPGTRLTVL.

The V call is TRBV5-6, the J call TRBJ2-7; no reliable D call. V was cut by 4 bases and J by 0 bases, with 8 bases left in between. The germline V gene encodes CDR1 SGHDT and CDR2 YYEEEE. The CDR3 runs to 13 residues. The CDR3 loop is CASSPVGSYEQYF. The CDR3 DNA reads as TGTGCCAGCAGCCCAGTCGGCTCCTACGAGCAGTACTTC.